This entry describes one T cell receptor (beta chain). Its target is not known. PCR used 60 Vbeta primers and 13 Jbeta primers. Only in-frame clones appear in the TCRdb table, and some are missing; sequencing was by immunoSEQ multiplex PCR. The sample lists about 150,000 clones, 65% to 80% occurring once. This record comes from a study of cytomegalovirus exposure and HLA in healthy donors. Study summary: Genetic ancestry analysis placed around 76% of the 350 to 500 donors that were genotyped in the Caucasian-associated cluster.

The study, taken as a whole, reports: Because they were indistinguishable, some V segments, including TRBV6-2 and TRBV6-3, were excluded. Reportedly, HLA-A and HLA-B alleles of most subjects were accurately predicted from TCR beta.

The germline CDR1 and CDR2 sequences are MGHRA and YSYEKL. The CDR3 contains 17 residues. Trimming cost V 2 bases and J 0 bases; bases outside gene matches: 7. The J gene is TRBJ1-3, the V gene TRBV4-1; 7 positions agree with TRBD1. The receptor was isolated from a man aged 40-50 years in good health and CMV-seropositive. Sequenced input: PBMCs. Here the CDR3 reads CASSQRRDSYSGNTIYF. DNA for the CDR3: TGCGCCAGCAGCCAACGGCGGGACAGTTACTCTGGAAACACCATATATTTT.